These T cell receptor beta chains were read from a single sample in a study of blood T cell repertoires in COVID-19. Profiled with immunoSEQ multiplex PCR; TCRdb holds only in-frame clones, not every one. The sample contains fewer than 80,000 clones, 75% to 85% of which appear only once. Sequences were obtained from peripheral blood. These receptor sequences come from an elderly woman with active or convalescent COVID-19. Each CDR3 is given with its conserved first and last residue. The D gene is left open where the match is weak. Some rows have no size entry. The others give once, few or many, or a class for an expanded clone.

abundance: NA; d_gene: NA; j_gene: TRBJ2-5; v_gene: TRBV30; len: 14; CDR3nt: TGTGCCTGGAGTGTAAGCCGAAACCAAGAGACCCAGTACTTC; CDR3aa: CAWSVSRNQETQYF
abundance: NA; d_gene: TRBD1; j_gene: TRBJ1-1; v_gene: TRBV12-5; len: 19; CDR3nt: TGTGCTAGTGGTTTGGCGCCCCTTGGGACAGGCTTTATGAACACTGAAGCTTTCTTT; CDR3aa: CASGLAPLGTGFMNTEAFF
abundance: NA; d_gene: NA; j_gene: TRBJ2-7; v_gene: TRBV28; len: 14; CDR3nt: TGTGCCACCCAGAGAATCAGGAACTCCTACGAGCAGTACTTC; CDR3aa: CATQRIRNSYEQYF
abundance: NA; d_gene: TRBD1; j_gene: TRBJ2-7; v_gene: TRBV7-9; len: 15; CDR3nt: TGTGCCAGCAGCTTATCCGGGACAGGGCTTTTCGAGCAGTACTTC; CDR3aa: CASSLSGTGLFEQYF
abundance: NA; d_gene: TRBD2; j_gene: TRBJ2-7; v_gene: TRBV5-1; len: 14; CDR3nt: TGCGCCAGCAGCCAGGCGGGGGTGGTCTACGAGCAGTACTTC; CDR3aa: CASSQAGVVYEQYF
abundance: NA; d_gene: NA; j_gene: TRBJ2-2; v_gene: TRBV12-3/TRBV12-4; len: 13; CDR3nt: TGTGCCAGCAGAGGGACATCAACCGGGGAGCTGTTTTTT; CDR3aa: CASRGTSTGELFF
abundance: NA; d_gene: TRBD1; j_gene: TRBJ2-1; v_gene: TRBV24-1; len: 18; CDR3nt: TGTGCCACCAGTGATGGGGGGTTTACAGGGGGATTTACACTTGAGCAGTTCTTC; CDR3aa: CATSDGGFTGGFTLEQFF
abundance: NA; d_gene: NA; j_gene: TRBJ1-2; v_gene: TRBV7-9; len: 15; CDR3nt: TGTGCCAGCAGCTTAGCGAAGGGGGTGAGCTATGGCTACACCTTC; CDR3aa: CASSLAKGVSYGYTF
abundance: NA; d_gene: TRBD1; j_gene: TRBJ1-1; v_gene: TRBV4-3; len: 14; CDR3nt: TGCGCCAGCAGCGTCGGGACAGGGAACACTGAAGCTTTCTTT; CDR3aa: CASSVGTGNTEAFF
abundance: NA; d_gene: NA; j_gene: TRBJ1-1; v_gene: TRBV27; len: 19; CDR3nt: TGTGCCAGCAGTTTATCCCGCGCAGGGTCTATGTTTGGGAACACTGAAGCTTTCTTT; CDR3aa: CASSLSRAGSMFGNTEAFF
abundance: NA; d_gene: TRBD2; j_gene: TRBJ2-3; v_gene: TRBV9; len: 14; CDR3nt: TGTGCCAGCAGCACCCGACTAGCGGGGGGAACGCAGTATTTT; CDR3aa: CASSTRLAGGTQYF
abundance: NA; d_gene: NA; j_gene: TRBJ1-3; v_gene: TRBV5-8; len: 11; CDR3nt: TGTGCCAGCAGCTTTACTTACACCATATATTTT; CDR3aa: CASSFTYTIYF
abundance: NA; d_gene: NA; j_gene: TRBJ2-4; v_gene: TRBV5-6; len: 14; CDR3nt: TGTGCCAGCAGCTTGACGGGGTTCAAAAACATTCAGTACTTC; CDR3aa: CASSLTGFKNIQYF
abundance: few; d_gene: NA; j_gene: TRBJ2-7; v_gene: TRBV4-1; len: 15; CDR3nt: TGCGCCAGCAGCCGTCCCGAGGCAGGGAACTACGAGCAGTACTTC; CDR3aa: CASSRPEAGNYEQYF
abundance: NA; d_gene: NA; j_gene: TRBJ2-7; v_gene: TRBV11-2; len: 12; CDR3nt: TGTGCCAGCAGCTTTAGGGGGTACGAGCAGTACTTC; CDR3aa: CASSFRGYEQYF
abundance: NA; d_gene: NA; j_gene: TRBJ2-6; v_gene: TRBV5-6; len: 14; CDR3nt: TGTGCCAGCAGCTTTAGCCCTGGGGCCAACGTCCTGACTTTC; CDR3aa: CASSFSPGANVLTF
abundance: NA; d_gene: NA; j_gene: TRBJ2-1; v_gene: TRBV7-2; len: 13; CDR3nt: TGTGCCAGCAGCGATAGCTCCTACAATGAGCAGTTCTTC; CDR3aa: CASSDSSYNEQFF
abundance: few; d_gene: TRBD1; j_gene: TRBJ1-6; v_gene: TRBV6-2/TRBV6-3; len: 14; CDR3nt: TGTGCCAGCAGTTACCGGACAGGTTCTTCACCCCTCCACTTT; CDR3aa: CASSYRTGSSPLHF
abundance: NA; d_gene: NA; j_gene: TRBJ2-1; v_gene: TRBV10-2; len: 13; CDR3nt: TGCGCCAGCAGTAGGGAGGAGCGGGATGAGCAGTTCTTC; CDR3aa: CASSREERDEQFF
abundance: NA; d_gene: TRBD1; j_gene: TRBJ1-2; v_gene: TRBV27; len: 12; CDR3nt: TGTGCCAGTCCGACTCCAGGGGGCTGGTACACCTTC; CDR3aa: CASPTPGGWYTF
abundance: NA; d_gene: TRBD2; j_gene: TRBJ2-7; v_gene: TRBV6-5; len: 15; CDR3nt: TGTGCCAGCCCCCAAGCTAGCGGGGGGATCTACGAGCAGTACTTC; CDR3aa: CASPQASGGIYEQYF
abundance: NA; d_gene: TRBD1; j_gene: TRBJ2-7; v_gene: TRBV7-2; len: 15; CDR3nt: TGTGCCAGCAGCGCGTCTCCGGGACAGGGGGAAGAGCAGTACTTC; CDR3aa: CASSASPGQGEEQYF
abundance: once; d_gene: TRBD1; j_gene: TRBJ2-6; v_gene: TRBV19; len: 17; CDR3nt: TGTGCCAGTAGTATAGCAGGGGGTAACTCTGGGGCCAACGTCCTGACTTTC; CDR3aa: CASSIAGGNSGANVLTF
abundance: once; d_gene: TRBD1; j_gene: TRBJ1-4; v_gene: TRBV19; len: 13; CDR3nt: TGTGCCAGTAGTGGGACAGGGTTAGAAAAACTGTTTTTT; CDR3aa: CASSGTGLEKLFF
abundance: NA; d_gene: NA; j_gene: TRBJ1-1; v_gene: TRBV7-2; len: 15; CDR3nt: TGTGCCAGCAGCTACCGGGCCGACTGGAGAGGGGAAGCTTTCTTT; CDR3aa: CASSYRADWRGEAFF
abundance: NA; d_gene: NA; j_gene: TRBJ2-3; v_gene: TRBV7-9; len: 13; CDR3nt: TGTGCCAGCAGCTCGGGATACACAGATACGCAGTATTTT; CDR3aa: CASSSGYTDTQYF
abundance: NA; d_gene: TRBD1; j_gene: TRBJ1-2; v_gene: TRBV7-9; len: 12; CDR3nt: TGTGCCAGCAGCGGACAGGGTATTGGCTACACCTTC; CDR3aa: CASSGQGIGYTF
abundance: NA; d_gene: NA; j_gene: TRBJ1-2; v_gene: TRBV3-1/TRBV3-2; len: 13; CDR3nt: TGTGCCAGCAGCCAAGGCGGGCGCTATGGCTACACCTTC; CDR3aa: CASSQGGRYGYTF
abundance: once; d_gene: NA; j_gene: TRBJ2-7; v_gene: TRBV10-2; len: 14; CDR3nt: TGCGCCAGCAGCCCCGAGCGGACAGTCTACGAGCAGTACTTC; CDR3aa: CASSPERTVYEQYF
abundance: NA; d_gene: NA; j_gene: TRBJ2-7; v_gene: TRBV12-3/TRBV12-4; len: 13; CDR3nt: TGTGCCAGCAGTTTAGCGGGAGCATACGAGCAGTACTTC; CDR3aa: CASSLAGAYEQYF
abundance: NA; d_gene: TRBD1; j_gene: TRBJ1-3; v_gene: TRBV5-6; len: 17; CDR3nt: TGTGCCAGCAGCCCCGGCAGGACAGGGGTCTCTGGAAACACCATATATTTT; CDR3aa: CASSPGRTGVSGNTIYF
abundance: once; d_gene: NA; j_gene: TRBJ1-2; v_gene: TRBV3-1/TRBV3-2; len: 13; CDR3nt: TGTGCCAGCAGCCAAGTTGTCGGGGATGGCTACACCTTC; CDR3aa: CASSQVVGDGYTF
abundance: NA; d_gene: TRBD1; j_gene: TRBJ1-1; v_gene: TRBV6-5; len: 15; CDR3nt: TGTGCCAGCAGTTACGGGAATATACAGGGGACTGAAGCTTTCTTT; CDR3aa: CASSYGNIQGTEAFF
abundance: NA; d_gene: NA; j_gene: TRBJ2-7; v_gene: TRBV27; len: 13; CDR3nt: TGTGCCAGCAGTTCGGACACCTCCTACGAGCAGTACTTC; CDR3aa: CASSSDTSYEQYF
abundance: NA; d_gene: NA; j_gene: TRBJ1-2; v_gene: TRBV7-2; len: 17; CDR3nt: TGTGCCAGCAGCTTAGAGCGCTATGGGGCCAAAAGCTATGGCTACACCTTC; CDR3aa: CASSLERYGAKSYGYTF
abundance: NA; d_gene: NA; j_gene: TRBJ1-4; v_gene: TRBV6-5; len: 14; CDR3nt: TGTGCCAGCAGCCACCGGGGGGCTCGTGAAAAACTGTTTTTT; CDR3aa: CASSHRGAREKLFF
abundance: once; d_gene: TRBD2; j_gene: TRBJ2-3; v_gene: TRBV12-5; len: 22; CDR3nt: TGTGCTAGTGGTTTGCTCGGGAGCTACGGGACTAGCGGGGATACTAACACAGATACGCAGTATTTT; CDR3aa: CASGLLGSYGTSGDTNTDTQYF
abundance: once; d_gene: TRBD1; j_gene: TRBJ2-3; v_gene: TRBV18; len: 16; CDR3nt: TGTGCCAGCTCGCTTCTACCGGGACAGGGAACAGATACGCAGTATTTT; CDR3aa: CASSLLPGQGTDTQYF
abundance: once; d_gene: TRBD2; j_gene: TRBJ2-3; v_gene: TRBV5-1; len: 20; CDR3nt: TGCGCCAGCAGCTTTTTACCGGGACTAGCGGGGGGCAGGGACACAGATACGCAGTATTTT; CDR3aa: CASSFLPGLAGGRDTDTQYF
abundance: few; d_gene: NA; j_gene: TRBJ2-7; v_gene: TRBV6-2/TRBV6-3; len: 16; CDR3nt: TGTGCCAGCAGTTGGGGACATGGGGGCGTCGGGTACGAGCAGTACTTC; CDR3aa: CASSWGHGGVGYEQYF
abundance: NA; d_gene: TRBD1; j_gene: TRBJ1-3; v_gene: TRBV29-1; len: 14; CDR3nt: TGCAGCGTGATACAGGGGGGCTCTGGAAACACCATATATTTT; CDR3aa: CSVIQGGSGNTIYF
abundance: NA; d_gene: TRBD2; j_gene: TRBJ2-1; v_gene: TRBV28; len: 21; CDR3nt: TGTGCCAGCAGTTTTCCAACGACATCTCGGGGCGGGAGGGCCCTCCGCTATGAGCAGTTCTTC; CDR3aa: CASSFPTTSRGGRALRYEQFF
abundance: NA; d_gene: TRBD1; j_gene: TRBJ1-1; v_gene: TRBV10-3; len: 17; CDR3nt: TGTGCCATCGGGAAGACAGGGGGCGCAGCCCGGAGCACTGAAGCTTTCTTT; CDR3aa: CAIGKTGGAARSTEAFF
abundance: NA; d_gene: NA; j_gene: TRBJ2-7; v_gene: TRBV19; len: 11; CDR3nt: TGTGCCACTAGGACTGCCTACGAGCAGTACTTC; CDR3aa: CATRTAYEQYF
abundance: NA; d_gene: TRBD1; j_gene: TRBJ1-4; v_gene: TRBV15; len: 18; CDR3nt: TGTGCCACCAGCAGGCGGACAGGGAGGCGCGCAACTAATGAAAAACTGTTTTTT; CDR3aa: CATSRRTGRRATNEKLFF
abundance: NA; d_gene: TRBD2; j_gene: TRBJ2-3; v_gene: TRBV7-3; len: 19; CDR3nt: TGTGCCAGCAGCTTAAGGGGAGCGGGAGGGCCGTATAACACAGATACGCAGTATTTT; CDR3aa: CASSLRGAGGPYNTDTQYF
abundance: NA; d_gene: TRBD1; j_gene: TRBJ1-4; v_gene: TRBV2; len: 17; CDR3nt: TGTGCCAGCAGTGCCGGGACAGGGGGGTATGGTAATGAAAAACTGTTTTTT; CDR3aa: CASSAGTGGYGNEKLFF
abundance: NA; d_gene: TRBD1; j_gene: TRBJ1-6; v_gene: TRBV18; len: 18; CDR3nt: TGTGCCAGCTCACCAATCTCAGGGACAGGGGGCTATAATTCACCCCTCCACTTT; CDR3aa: CASSPISGTGGYNSPLHF
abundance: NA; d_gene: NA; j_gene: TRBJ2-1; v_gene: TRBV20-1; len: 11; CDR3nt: TGCAGTGCCCCCTTCGGGGGGCTTCAGTTCTTC; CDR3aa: CSAPFGGLQFF
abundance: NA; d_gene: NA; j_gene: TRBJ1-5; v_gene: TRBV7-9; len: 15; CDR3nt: TGTGCCAGCAGCTTCGCAGGAACCGACAATCAGCCCCAGCATTTT; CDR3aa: CASSFAGTDNQPQHF
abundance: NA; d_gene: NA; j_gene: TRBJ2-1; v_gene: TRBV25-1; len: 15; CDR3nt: TGTGCCAGCACCCCGACTAGTTCTCTGGTTAATGAGCAGTTCTTC; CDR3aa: CASTPTSSLVNEQFF
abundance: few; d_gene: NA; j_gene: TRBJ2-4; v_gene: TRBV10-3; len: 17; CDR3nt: TGTGCCATCAGTGAGTCGGAGTTGGACAGTCTCAAAAACATTCAGTACTTC; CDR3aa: CAISESELDSLKNIQYF
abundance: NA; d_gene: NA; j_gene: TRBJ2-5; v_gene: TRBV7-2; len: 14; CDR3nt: TGTGCCAGCAGCTTATCATCTGGGGGGGAGACCCAGTACTTC; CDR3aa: CASSLSSGGETQYF
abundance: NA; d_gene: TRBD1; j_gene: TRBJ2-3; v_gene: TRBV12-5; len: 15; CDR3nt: TGTGCTAGTGCCCCCTCAGGGGGCAGGAAAGATACGCAGTATTTT; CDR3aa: CASAPSGGRKDTQYF
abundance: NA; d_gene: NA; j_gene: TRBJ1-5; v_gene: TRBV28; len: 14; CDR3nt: TGTGCCAGCAGCCCCTCGGTGGGACTCCAGCCCCAGCATTTT; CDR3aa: CASSPSVGLQPQHF